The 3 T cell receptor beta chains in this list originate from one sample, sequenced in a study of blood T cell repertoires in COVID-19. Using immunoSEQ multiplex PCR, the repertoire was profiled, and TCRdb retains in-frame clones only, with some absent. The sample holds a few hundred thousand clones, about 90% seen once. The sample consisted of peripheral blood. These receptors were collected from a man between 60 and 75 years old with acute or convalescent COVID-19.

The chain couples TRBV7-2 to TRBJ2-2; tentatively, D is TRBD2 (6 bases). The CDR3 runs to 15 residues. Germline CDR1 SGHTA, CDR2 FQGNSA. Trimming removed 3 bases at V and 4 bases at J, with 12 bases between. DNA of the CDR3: TGTGCCAGCAGCTTCACCGGGAGTGGCACCGGGGAGCTGTTTTTT. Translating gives CASSFTGSGTGELFF.

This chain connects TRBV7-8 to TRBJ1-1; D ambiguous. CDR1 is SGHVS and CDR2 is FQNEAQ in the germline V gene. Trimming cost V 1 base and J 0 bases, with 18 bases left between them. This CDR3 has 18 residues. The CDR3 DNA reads TGTGCCAGCAGCTTAGTGGTTCCTATCCCGGGTGTGAACACTGAAGCTTTCTTT. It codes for CASSLVVPIPGVNTEAFF. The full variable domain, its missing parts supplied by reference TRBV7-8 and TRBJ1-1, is GAGVSQSPRYKVAKRGQDVALRCDPISGHVSLFWYQQALGQGPEFLTYFQNEAQLDKSGLPSDRFFAERPEGSVSTLKIQRTQQEDSAVYLCASSLVVPIPGVNTEAFFGQGTRLTVV.

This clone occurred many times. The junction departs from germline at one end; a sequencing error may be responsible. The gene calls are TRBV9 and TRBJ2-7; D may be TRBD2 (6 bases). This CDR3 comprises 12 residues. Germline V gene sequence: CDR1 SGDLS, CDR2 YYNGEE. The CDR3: CASSVTPGLLNF. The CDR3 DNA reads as TGTGCCAGCAGCGTTACACCGGGACTTCTGAACTTC.